Listed here are 22 T cell receptor beta chains from one sample, sequenced in a study of blood T cells in healthy people across ages (dated by TCRdb to the mid-2010s). The library was obtained by 5' RACE. Data came from an Illumina HiSeq 2500. A second PCR of about 6 to 11 cycles was performed with a sample-barcoded 5' primer and a J-beta primer mix. In TCRdb, the public reads were trimmed at Q25 with fastp and aligned with MiXCR, with productive beta chains retained. For every CDR3 protein sequence, its rows merge into one entry that carries the most common genes and DNA. For this sample there are about 1,800,000 distinct CDR3 sequences; approximately 28% appear just once. The top ten clonotypes cover approximately 7.7% of the sample. Sequencing input: blood. The source is a woman under 40 in good health.

Comment on this clonotype: The germline gene is not matched at one end of the junction; a read error may be the cause. V is TRBV18 and J is TRBJ1-6; D not certain. This CDR3 is 15 amino acids long. Germline V CDR1 and CDR2: KGHSH, LQKENI. The CDR3 here is CASSPSVSYNSPLYF. CDR3 DNA sequence: TGTGCCAGCTCACCATCGGTCTCCTATAATTCACCCCTCTACTTT.

In this sample, this clonotype turned up a few times. The chain employs TRBV5-6 and TRBJ1-1, with D maybe TRBD1 (5 bases). Trimming took off 6 bases at V and 2 bases at J, with 11 bases between the two ends. The germline V gene encodes CDR1 SGHDT and CDR2 YYEEEE. This CDR3 has 13 residues. CDR3 nucleotide sequence: TGTGCCAGCACCTCGGGACCTAACACTGAAGCTTTCTTT. Translated, it gives CASTSGPNTEAFF.

This clonotype was detected a few times. The rearrangement links TRBV5-1 to TRBJ2-4, with 11 bases aligning to TRBD1. The CDR3 is made up of 15 amino acids. CDR1 SGHRS and CDR2 YFSETQ come from the germline V gene. V dropped 0 bases and J dropped 7; count of bases not matched to a gene: 3. CDR3 sequence reads: CASSLGDRGCNIQYF. The CDR3 nucleotides read TGCGCCAGCAGCTTGGGGGACAGGGGGTGCAACATTCAGTACTTC.

This chain links TRBV7-6 with TRBJ1-6, with D unresolved. Germline assignment: CDR1 SGHVS and CDR2 FNYEAQ. V shed 4 bases and J shed 9 bases, with 13 bases lying between them. The CDR3 is made up of 14 amino acids. The CDR3 here is CASSSKTSASPLHF. CDR3 in DNA: TGTGCCAGCAGCTCCAAAACGTCGGCTTCACCCCTCCACTTT.

This clonotype has just a few counts. In DNA, the CDR3 is TGTGCTAGTGGTCTCGAGGGGGGGACTGAAGCTTTCTTT. Translating gives CASGLEGGTEAFF. The V call is TRBV12-5, the J call TRBJ1-1; maybe TRBD1 (6 bases). The CDR3 has 13 residues. CDR1 LGHNT and CDR2 FRNRAP come from the germline V gene. Trimming cost V 5 bases and J 5 bases, with 12 bases left between them.

J is TRBJ2-2 and V is TRBV24-1; D assignment may be TRBD1 or TRBD2 (5 bases each). V was cut by 10 bases and J by 4 bases, with 9 bases left in between. The germline CDR1 and CDR2 sequences are KGHDR and SFDVKD. The CDR3 runs to 12 residues. The CDR3 sequence: CATEGSTGELFF. Written as DNA, the CDR3 is TGTGCCACAGAGGGGTCCACCGGGGAGCTGTTTTTT.

This chain links TRBV12-3 or TRBV12-4 with TRBJ1-2; D is unclear. V lost 6 bases, J lost 6 bases, and 14 bases lay in between. The CDR3 contains 13 residues. The CDR3 DNA sequence: TGTGCCAGCAGGGGTGGACGGGCCGATGGCTACACCTTC. Amino acids: CASRGGRADGYTF.

The chain combines TRBV18 with TRBJ1-5; D unresolved. Germline assignment: CDR1 KGHSH and CDR2 LQKENI. Trimming took 0 bases from V and 2 from J, leaving 11 bases between them. The CDR3 runs 16 residues. CDR3 DNA sequence: TGTGCCAGCTCACCACCGAATAACGAGGGCAATCAGCCCCAGCATTTT. Residues: CASSPPNNEGNQPQHF.

This clonotype has a count of ten or more. The chain recombines TRBV10-2 with TRBJ2-1, with D perhaps given as TRBD1 or TRBD2 (5 bases each). Germline CDR1 and CDR2: WSHSY and SAAADI. This CDR3 is built from 15 residues. V was trimmed by 6 bases and J by 10 bases, leaving 22 bases between them. CDR3 in DNA: TGCGCCAGCAGCGGGGCAGGATCCCGCTTCGACGAGCAGTTCTTC. It is translated as CASSGAGSRFDEQFF.

The chain employs TRBV6-2 or TRBV6-3 and TRBJ1-1; D unresolved. From germline, CDR1 is MNHEY and CDR2 SVGEGT. Trimming stripped 6 bases from V and 4 bases from J, with 9 bases between. The CDR3 loop spans 12 amino acids. The CDR3 protein is CASSLLSTEAFF. The CDR3 bases are TGTGCCAGCAGCCTTCTAAGCACTGAAGCTTTCTTT.

The V and J genes are TRBV5-1 and TRBJ2-6, with no clear D. The CDR3 has 17 amino acids. The germline V and J ends were trimmed by 5 bases and 2 bases, with 17 bases remaining between them. The germline V gene encodes CDR1 SGHRS and CDR2 YFSETQ. DNA for the CDR3: TGCGCCAGCAGAGATGTCCGGGCCGCTCCTGGGGCCAACGTCCTGACTTTC. Its protein product is CASRDVRAAPGANVLTF.

Details on this clonotype: The junction departs from the called germline gene at one end, perhaps through a read error. This chain joins TRBV2 and TRBJ2-6; unclear D gene. Germline V gene sequence: CDR1 SNHLY, CDR2 FYNNEI. The CDR3 has 15 residues. The CDR3 DNA reads TGTGCCAGCACTCTAACCAGCTCTGGGGTCAACGTCCGGACTTTC. Residues: CASTLTSSGVNVRTF.

This clonotype was detected ten times or more. V is TRBV6-2 or TRBV6-3 and J is TRBJ2-7; tentative D call: TRBD2 (5 bases). The length of the CDR3 is 15 residues. Germline V gene sequence: CDR1 MNHEY, CDR2 SVGEGT. The germline V and J ends were trimmed by 0 bases and 2 bases, with 11 bases remaining between them. CDR3 loop: CASSYSGVRPYEQYF. CDR3 nucleotide sequence: TGTGCCAGCAGTTACTCGGGAGTGAGGCCCTACGAGCAGTACTTC.

In this sample, this clonotype turned up many times. This sequence joins TRBV6-5 and TRBJ1-6, with 7 bases aligning to TRBD1. Losses at the gene ends were 8 bases for V and 7 bases for J; bases not matched to a gene: 5. In germline, CDR1 is MNHEY, CDR2 SVGAGI. CDR3 length equals 13 residues. CDR3 residues: CASRQGANSPLHF. DNA of the CDR3: TGTGCCAGCCGACAGGGCGCGAATTCACCCCTCCACTTT.

In the case of this clonotype: A junction boundary mismatches the germline segment, possibly from a read error. The chain joins TRBV4-2 to TRBJ1-2; a weak D match, TRBD1 (6 bases). CDR1 and CDR2 from the germline V gene are LGHNA and YNFKEQ. The CDR3 is made up of 12 amino acids. The CDR3 coding sequence is TGTGCCAGCAGCCGGGACGAGGGGGGCTGCACCTTC. Protein product: CASSRDEGGCTF.

V and J are TRBV19 and TRBJ2-5; weak D call: TRBD1 (5 bases). The CDR3 runs 12 residues. V was trimmed by 7 bases and J by 5 bases, leaving 11 bases between them. Germline assignment: CDR1 LNHDA and CDR2 SQIVND (reference sequence). CDR3 coding DNA: TGTGCCAGTAAGGCGTGGGGCGAGACCCAGTACTTC. It is translated as CASKAWGETQYF.

This clonotype was detected a few times. This sequence joins TRBV4-1 and TRBJ1-2; D is perhaps TRBD1 (5 bases). The germline V gene encodes CDR1 MGHRA and CDR2 YSYEKL. The CDR3 consists of 14 residues. V was cut by 2 bases and J by 7 bases, with 14 bases left in between. The CDR3 nucleotides are TGCGCCAGCAGCCAACCCCTGGGGCAAGGTGGCTACACCTTC. Its protein is CASSQPLGQGGYTF.

There are a few counts of this clonotype. The J gene is TRBJ1-4, the V gene TRBV9; 7 bases map to TRBD1. Unmatched junction bases numbered 0, after V lost 0 bases and J lost 4 bases. The germline V gene encodes CDR1 SGDLS and CDR2 YYNGEE. CDR3 length: 14 amino acids. This CDR3 is CASSVGDSNEKLFF. In DNA, the CDR3 is TGTGCCAGCAGCGTAGGGGACAGTAATGAAAAACTGTTTTTT.

This clonotype occurred a few times. The chain links TRBV5-1 to TRBJ1-1; 7 nucleotides line up with TRBD1. CDR1 is SGHRS, CDR2 YFSETQ, per germline. V shed 0 bases, J shed 0 bases, and the junction held 5 bases outside the gene matches. The CDR3 length is 16 residues. CDR3 coding DNA: TGCGCCAGCAGCTTGGTTCCAGGGGGGATGAACACTGAAGCTTTCTTT. This codes for CASSLVPGGMNTEAFF.

The chain recombines TRBV29-1 with TRBJ2-3; the D is unclear. Trimming stripped 0 bases from V and 0 bases from J, with 10 bases between. The length of the CDR3 is 15 residues. Germline V gene sequence: CDR1 SQVTM, CDR2 ANQGSEA. The CDR3 reads CSVEDGQISTDTQYF. The CDR3 nucleotides are TGCAGCGTTGAAGATGGTCAGATTAGCACAGATACGCAGTATTTT.

This clonotype showed up just once. One end of the junction varies from germline; a read error may be responsible. This chain uses TRBV5-1 with TRBJ2-5; TRBD2 matches at 7 bases. Germline V gene sequence: CDR1 SGHRS, CDR2 YFSETQ. This CDR3 has 15 amino acids. CDR3 sequence: CASSLAGGRREAQYF. Written as DNA, the CDR3 is TGCGCCAGCAGCTTGGCGGGAGGTCGGCGAGAGGCCCAGTACTTC.

V and J are TRBV2 and TRBJ1-5; tentatively, D is TRBD1 (6 bases). The CDR3 is 13 residues long. Germline V gene sequence: CDR1 SNHLY, CDR2 FYNNEI. The V and J ends lost 8 bases and 5 bases respectively, with 13 bases between them. This CDR3 reads CASGGGADQPQHF. CDR3 DNA: TGTGCCAGCGGTGGGGGCGCAGATCAGCCCCAGCATTTT. The full variable domain, in which reference TRBV2 and TRBJ1-5 provide the parts outside the CDR3, is EPEVTQTPSHQVTQMGQEVILRCVPISNHLYFYWYRQILGQKVEFLVSFYNNEISEKSEIFDDQFSVERPDGSNFTLKIRSTKLEDSAMYFCASGGGADQPQHFGDGTRLSIL.